This T cell receptor beta chain stems from a study of blood T cell repertoires in COVID-19. Study as a whole: Material from acute and convalescent COVID-19 was sourced from the United States, Italy and Spain. Nucleic acid was either cDNA or gDNA, and it came from T cells, B-cell-depleted T cells, or PBMCs.

The CDR3 length is 12 residues. Looked up from germline, CDR1 is SGHRS and CDR2 is YFSETQ. Trimming took 5 bases from V and 0 from J, leaving 5 bases between them. This clone was recorded a few times. In the original processing: Cell counts per sample came from amplifying reference gene primers. Using immunoSEQ multiplex PCR, the repertoire was profiled, and TCRdb retains in-frame clones only, with some absent. From that table come the V and J calls and clone size; the DNA was used to work out D and trimming. The sample lists 150,000 to 200,000 clones; around four fifths were seen once. One Seattle source followed patients from active infection through their disease course.

V and J are TRBV5-1 and TRBJ1-1; D unclear. Sequencing used peripheral blood. This clonotype was sampled from a man aged 60 to 75 with COVID-19, enrolled during active disease. The DNA of the CDR3 is TGCGCCAGCAGTACTCTGAACACTGAAGCTTTCTTT. The encoded protein is CASSTLNTEAFF.